Below are 7 T cell receptor beta chains sequenced from a single sample in a study of T cells in Graves' hyperthyroidism and ophthalmopathy. From RNA transcripts, TCR beta CDR3 regions were amplified. Carried out on the TCR CDR3, a first-round RT-PCR used the HTBI primer set. TCRdb reanalysed the multiplex PCR reads using MiXCR and keeps one entry per CDR3 protein. This sample has over 650,000 distinct CDR3 sequences, with about 15% found just once. The specimen sequenced was blood. These receptors came from a man younger than 35 with Graves' hyperthyroidism.

The chain carries TRBV6-2 or TRBV6-3 and TRBJ2-7; TRBD2 matches at 9 bases. This CDR3 has 15 residues. V gave up 6 bases and J gave up 3 bases; unmatched junction bases: 9. Per germline, CDR1 MNHEY and CDR2 SVGEGT. Here the CDR3 DNA reads TGTGCCAGCAGCCCCTGGACTAGCGTTCGCTACGAGCAGTACTTC. Protein sequence: CASSPWTSVRYEQYF.

The rearrangement uses TRBV5-1 and TRBJ2-5, with 11 bases fitting TRBD1. V lost 0 bases to trimming and J lost 5 bases; unmatched junction nucleotides: 6. CDR3 length equals 16 residues. The germline V gene has CDR1 SGHRS and CDR2 YFSETQ. CDR3 in amino acids: CASSLVRTGGAETQYF. The CDR3 nucleotides read TGCGCCAGCAGCTTGGTGCGGACAGGGGGCGCGGAGACCCAGTACTTC.

Points on this clonotype: Just one base apart from a much larger clone, this may be a read error. This sequence joins TRBV28 and TRBJ1-3, with D possibly TRBD1 on 5 matching bases. Trimming left V 3 bases short and J 2 bases short, with 8 bases between. The length of the CDR3 is 14 residues. CDR1 is MDHEN and CDR2 is SYDVKM in the germline V gene. Here the CDR3 reads CASSFAGPGNTIYF. CDR3 nucleotide sequence: TGTGCCAGCAGTTTTGCAGGGCCTGGAAACACCATATATTTT.

This chain uses TRBV7-2 with TRBJ2-1; 8 bases match TRBD2. The CDR3 covers 18 residues. Trimming removed 2 bases from V and 10 bases from J; junction bases left unmatched: 19. Per germline, CDR1 SGHTA and CDR2 FQGNSA. The CDR3 is CASSLRRASGSVGNEQFF. CDR3 in DNA: TGTGCCAGCAGCTTACGACGGGCTAGCGGGTCCGTCGGAAACGAGCAGTTCTTC.

V usage is TRBV5-4 and J usage is TRBJ2-7, with D tentatively TRBD1 (6 bases). The CDR3 totals 15 residues. Germline values: CDR1 SGHNT, CDR2 YYREEE (reference sequence). Trimming pared 0 bases from V and 2 bases from J, leaving 12 bases between. This CDR3 reads CASSLAGASAYEQYF. DNA of the CDR3: TGTGCCAGCAGCTTGGCAGGGGCCTCAGCCTACGAGCAGTACTTC.

This clonotype was picked up many times. The chain employs TRBV15 and TRBJ2-3; weak D call: TRBD2 (6 bases). Germline values: CDR1 LNHNV, CDR2 YYDKDF (reference sequence). This CDR3 has 16 amino acids. Trimming pared 1 base from V and 1 base from J, leaving 12 bases between. The CDR3: CATSRVRGVGTDTQYF. In nucleotides, the CDR3 is TGTGCCACCAGCAGAGTGCGCGGGGTCGGCACAGATACGCAGTATTTT.

Many counts were recorded for this clonotype. The chain employs TRBV6-1 and TRBJ2-7, with D possibly matching TRBD2 (5 bases). Trimming pared 5 bases from V and 7 bases from J, leaving 21 bases between. The CDR3 sequence is 15 residues long. Germline V gene data show CDR1 as MNHNS and CDR2 as SASEGT. The CDR3 region has the DNA TGTGCCAGCAGTACATTATCGGGATTATTGTGGGAGCAGTACTTC. Its protein is CASSTLSGLLWEQYF.